This TCR beta chain was observed in a study of regulatory T cells in long-lasting Graves disease. Regarding the study as a whole: The TCR repertoire of persistent Graves' patients was less diverse than that of newly diagnosed ones. Thyroid tissue went unstudied; only peripheral blood was examined. Persistent disease exhibited a predilection for TRBV28, TRBJ1-2 and TRBJ2-5.

This clonotype was found many times. Antigen: not known. Germline lookup yields CDR1 WSHSY and CDR2 SAAADI. There are 14 residues in the CDR3. Trimming cost V 7 bases and J 7 bases; bases outside gene matches: 10. The time point denotes: newly diagnosed GD, antithyroid drugs for less than 3 months. Making the TCR library involved RNA that had been extracted from PBMCs. Patients hailed from an endocrinology department in Xi'an, China. TCR beta libraries were built with iRepertoire HTBI primers and Arm-PCR of CDR3 regions. TCRdb fed the multiplex PCR reads into MiXCR, producing one record per CDR3 protein. The sample consists of some 320,000 distinct CDR3 sequences, under 20% of them appearing once.

This clonotype was sampled from a female donor with Graves disease. The sequencing used peripheral blood mononuclear cells (PBMCs), collected at new diagnosis, from a patient treated with antithyroid drugs. The V call is TRBV10-2, the J call TRBJ2-1, with 7 bases aligning to TRBD2. The CDR3 bases are TGCGCCAGCACGGGAGGTCGTGAAATTAATGAGCAGTTCTTC. This codes for CASTGGREINEQFF.